This TCR beta chain derives from a study of T cell responses to AZD1222 COVID-19 vaccine. Study details: Some second doses came at about 4 weeks and others at about 12 weeks; these were pooled.

Here immunoSEQ multiplex PCR was the method, and the copy in TCRdb shows in-frame clones only, minus some. Of over 100,000 clones listed, around 90% were seen once; the top ten hold approximately 7.9%. Overall study findings and caveats: Across the whole spike, CD4 TCRs peaked at regions 160-218 and 743-854. Clonal diversity may have been underestimated in mostly white British donors. Of the AZD1222 recipients, only 5 or 6 were seropositive at baseline.

This clone was observed a single time. Its specificity is unknown. The germline V gene has CDR1 KGHSH and CDR2 LQKENI. The junction had 9 bases not matched to a gene; V was cut back by 6 bases and J by 7 bases. CDR3 length equals 14 residues. This clonotype originated in an adult in good health. The specimen was peripheral blood, collected on day 0 of AZD1222 vaccination. This chain links TRBV18 with TRBJ1-1; 9 bases fit TRBD1. The CDR3 reads CASSPTGQGSEAFF. For the CDR3, the DNA is TGTGCCAGCTCGCCTACGGGACAGGGTAGTGAAGCTTTCTTT.